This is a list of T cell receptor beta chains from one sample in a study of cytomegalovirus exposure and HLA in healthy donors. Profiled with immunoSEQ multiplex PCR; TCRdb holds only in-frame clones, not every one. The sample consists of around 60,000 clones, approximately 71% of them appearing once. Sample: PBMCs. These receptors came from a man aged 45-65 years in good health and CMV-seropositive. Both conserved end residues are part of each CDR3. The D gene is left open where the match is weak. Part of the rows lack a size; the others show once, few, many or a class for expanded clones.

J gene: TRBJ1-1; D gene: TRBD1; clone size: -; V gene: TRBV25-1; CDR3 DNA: TGTGCCAGCAGTGAGGGGACAGGGGGGACTGAAGCTTTCTTT; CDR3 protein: CASSEGTGGTEAFF
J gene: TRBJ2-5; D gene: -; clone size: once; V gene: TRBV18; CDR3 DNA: TGTGCCAGCTCACCGGGAGTAGAGACCCAGTACTTC; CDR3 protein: CASSPGVETQYF
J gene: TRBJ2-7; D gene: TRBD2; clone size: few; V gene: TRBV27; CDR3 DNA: TGTGCCAGCAGTTTCCGGGAGGGTAACGAGCAGTACTTC; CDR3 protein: CASSFREGNEQYF
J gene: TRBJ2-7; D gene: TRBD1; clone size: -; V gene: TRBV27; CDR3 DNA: TGTGCCAGCAGACAATCGCCGGGACAGATATACGAGCAGTACTTC; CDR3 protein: CASRQSPGQIYEQYF
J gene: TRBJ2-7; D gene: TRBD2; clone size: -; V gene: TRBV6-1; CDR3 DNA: TGTGCCAGCAGTGAAGGACTAGCGGGGGGTTGGGGCTACGAGCAGTACTTC; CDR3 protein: CASSEGLAGGWGYEQYF
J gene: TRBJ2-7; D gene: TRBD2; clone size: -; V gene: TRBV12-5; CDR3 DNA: TGTGCTAGTGGTTCCCTGGCTAGCGGGGGGTTGGGTGAGCAGTACTTC; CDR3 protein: CASGSLASGGLGEQYF
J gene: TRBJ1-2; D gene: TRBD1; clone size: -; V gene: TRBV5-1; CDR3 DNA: TGCGCCAGCAGCCAGTTACAGGGGGCTGAAGGCTACACCTTC; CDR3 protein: CASSQLQGAEGYTF
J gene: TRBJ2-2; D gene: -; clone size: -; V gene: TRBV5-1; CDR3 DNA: TGCGCCAGCAGCATAGACACTCGCAACACCGGGGAGCTGTTTTTT; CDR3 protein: CASSIDTRNTGELFF
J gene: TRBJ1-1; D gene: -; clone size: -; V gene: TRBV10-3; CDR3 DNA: TGTGCCATCAGTGAGGGGGGCCTACCTAGGGGGAACACTGAAGCTTTCTTT; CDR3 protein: CAISEGGLPRGNTEAFF
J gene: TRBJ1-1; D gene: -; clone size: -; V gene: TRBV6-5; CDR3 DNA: TGTGCCAGCAGTTATTATCGTGACACTGAAGCTTTCTTT; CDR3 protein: CASSYYRDTEAFF
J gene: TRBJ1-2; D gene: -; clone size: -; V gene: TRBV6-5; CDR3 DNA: TGTGCCACCCGAAGACAGGCTCCCACTGGCTACACCTTC; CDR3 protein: CATRRQAPTGYTF
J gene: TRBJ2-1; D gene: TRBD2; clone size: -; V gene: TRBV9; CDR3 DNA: TGTGCCAGCAGCGCTGGACTAGCGCTTAACAATGAGCAGTTCTTC; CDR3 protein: CASSAGLALNNEQFF
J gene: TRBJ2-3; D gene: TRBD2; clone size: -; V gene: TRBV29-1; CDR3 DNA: TGCAGCGTTGGGGCGGGAGCCCTCGGCACAGATACGCAGTATTTT; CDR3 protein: CSVGAGALGTDTQYF
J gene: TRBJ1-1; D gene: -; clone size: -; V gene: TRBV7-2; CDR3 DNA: TGTGCCAGCACCGGCGAGGGCGAAGCTTTCTTT; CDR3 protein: CASTGEGEAFF
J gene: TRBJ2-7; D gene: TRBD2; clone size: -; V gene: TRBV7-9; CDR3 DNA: TGTGCCAGCAGCAGCCTGGGAGGGATCGACTACGAGCAGTACTTC; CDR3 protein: CASSSLGGIDYEQYF
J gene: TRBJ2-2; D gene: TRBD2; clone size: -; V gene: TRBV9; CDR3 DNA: TGTGCCAGCAGCGAGAGACTAGCGGGAGCGGGCACCGGGGAGCTGTTTTTT; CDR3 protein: CASSERLAGAGTGELFF
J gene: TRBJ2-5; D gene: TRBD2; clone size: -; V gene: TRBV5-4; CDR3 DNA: TGTGCCAGCAGCTTGACTAGCGGGAGGGAAGAGACCCAGTACTTC; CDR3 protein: CASSLTSGREETQYF
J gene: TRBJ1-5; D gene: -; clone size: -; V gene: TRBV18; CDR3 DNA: TGTGCCAGCTCACGCGACAATAGCAATCAGCCCCAGCATTTT; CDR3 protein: CASSRDNSNQPQHF
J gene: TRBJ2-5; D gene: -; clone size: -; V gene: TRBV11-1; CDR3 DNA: TGTGCCAGCAGCCCAGACGGACAGATCCCCGAGACCCAGTACTTC; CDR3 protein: CASSPDGQIPETQYF
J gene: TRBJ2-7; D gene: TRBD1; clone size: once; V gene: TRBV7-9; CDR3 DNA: TGTGCCAGCAGCCTAGGAGGGACAGGGGACGACGAGCAGTACTTC; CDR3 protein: CASSLGGTGDDEQYF
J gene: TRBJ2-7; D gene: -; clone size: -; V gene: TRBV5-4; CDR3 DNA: TGTGCCAGCAGCTTGGCGGGGGGCGAAGAGCAGTACTTC; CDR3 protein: CASSLAGGEEQYF
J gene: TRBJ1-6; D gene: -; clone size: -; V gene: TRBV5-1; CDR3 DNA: TGCGCCAGCAGCCCCGCTGCGGCTCCCTATAATTCACCCCTCCACTTT; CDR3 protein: CASSPAAAPYNSPLHF
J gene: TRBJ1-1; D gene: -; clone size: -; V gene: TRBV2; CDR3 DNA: TGTGCCAGCAGTTGGGGGGGCTTTGAAGCTTTCTTT; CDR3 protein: CASSWGGFEAFF
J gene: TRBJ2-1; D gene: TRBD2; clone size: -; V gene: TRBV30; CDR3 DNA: TGTGCCTGGAGTTTCCCGACTAGCGGGGGGTTTCACAGCAAATTCTTC; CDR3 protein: CAWSFPTSGGFHSKFF
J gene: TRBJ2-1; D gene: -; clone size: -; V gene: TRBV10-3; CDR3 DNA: TGTGCCATCAGTGAGTCGGCAGGGGCGCGGGTTGGTGAGCAGTTCTTC; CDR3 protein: CAISESAGARVGEQFF
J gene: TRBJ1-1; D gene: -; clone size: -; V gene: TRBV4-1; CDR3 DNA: TGCGCCAGCGGCCAACAGAATACCGGGATAGGGGAAGCTTTCTTT; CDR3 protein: CASGQQNTGIGEAFF
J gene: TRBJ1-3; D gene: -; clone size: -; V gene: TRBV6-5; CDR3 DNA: TGTGCCAGCACCCAGGGAGGGGGGTCTGGAAACACCATATATTTT; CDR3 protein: CASTQGGGSGNTIYF
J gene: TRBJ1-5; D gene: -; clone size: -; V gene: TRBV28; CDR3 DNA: TGTGCCAGCAGTTTAAAGGGGCCGGGGAGGGGTCAGCCCCAGCATTTT; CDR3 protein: CASSLKGPGRGQPQHF
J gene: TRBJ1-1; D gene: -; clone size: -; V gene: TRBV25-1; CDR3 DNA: TGTGCCAGCAGTGACTCGACAACAGGGAACACTGAAGCTTTCTTT; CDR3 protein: CASSDSTTGNTEAFF
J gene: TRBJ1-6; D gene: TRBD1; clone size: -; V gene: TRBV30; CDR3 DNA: TGTGCCCAGGGGGTCTCAGGGGATTCACCCCTCCACTTT; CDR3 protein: CAQGVSGDSPLHF
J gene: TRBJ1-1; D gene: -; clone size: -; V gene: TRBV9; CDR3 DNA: TGTGCCAGCAGCGTAGATCCGCAGGGGAACACTGAAGCTTTCTTT; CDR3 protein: CASSVDPQGNTEAFF
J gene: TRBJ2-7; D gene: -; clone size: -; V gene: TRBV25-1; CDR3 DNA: TGTGCCAGCAGTGATTGGGGCAGCTCCTACGAGCAGTACTTC; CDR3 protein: CASSDWGSSYEQYF
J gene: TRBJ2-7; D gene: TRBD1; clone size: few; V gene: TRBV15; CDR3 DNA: TGTGCCACCAGCAGTTCCCTCGGGGACAGAGCCTACGAGCAGTACTTC; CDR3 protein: CATSSSLGDRAYEQYF
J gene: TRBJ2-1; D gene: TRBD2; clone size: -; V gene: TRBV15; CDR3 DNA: TGTGCCACCAGCAGAGATCGGACTAGCGGGAGGGGGGGTGAGCAGTTCTTC; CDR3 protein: CATSRDRTSGRGGEQFF
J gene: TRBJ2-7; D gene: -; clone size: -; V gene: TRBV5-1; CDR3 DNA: TGCGCCAGCAGCTTGGTGGGGGGCTCCTACGAGCAGTACTTC; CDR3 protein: CASSLVGGSYEQYF
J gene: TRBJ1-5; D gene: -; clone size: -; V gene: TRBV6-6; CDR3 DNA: TGTGCCAGCAGTTACCTAGTGGCGGTTAGCAATCAGCCCCAGCATTTT; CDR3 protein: CASSYLVAVSNQPQHF
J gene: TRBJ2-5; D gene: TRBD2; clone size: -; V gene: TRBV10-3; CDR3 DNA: TGTGCCATCAGAAACGCAGCGGGAGTGGACCAAGAGACCCAGTACTTC; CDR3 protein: CAIRNAAGVDQETQYF
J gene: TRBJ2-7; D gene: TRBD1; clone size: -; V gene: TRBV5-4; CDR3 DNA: TGTGCCAGCAGCACCTCGCCCCACAGGGGGCGAGACGAGCAGTACTTC; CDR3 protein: CASSTSPHRGRDEQYF
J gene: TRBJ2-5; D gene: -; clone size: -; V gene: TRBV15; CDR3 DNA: TGTGCCACCAGCAGAGAGGGCACCTCAGGGGAGACCCAGTACTTC; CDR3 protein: CATSREGTSGETQYF
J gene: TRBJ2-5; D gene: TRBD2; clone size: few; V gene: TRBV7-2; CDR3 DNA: TGTGCCAGCAGCTTCACTAGCGGGGGGGCCCAAGAGACCCAGTACTTC; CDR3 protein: CASSFTSGGAQETQYF